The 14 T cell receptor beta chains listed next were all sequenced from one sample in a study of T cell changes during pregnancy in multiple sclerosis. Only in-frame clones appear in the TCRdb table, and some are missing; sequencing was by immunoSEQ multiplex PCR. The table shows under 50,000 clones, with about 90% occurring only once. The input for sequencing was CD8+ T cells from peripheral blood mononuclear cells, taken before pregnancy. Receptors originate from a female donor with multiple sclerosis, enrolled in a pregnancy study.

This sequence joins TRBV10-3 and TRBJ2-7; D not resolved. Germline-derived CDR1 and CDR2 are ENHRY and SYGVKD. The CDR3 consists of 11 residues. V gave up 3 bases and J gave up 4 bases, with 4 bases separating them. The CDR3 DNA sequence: TGTGCCATCAGTGACACTTACGAGCAGTACTTC. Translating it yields CAISDTYEQYF.

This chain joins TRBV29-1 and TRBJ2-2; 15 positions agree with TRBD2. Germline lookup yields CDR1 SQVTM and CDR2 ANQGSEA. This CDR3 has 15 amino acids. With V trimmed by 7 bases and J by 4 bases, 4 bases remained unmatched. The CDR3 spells CSAGLAGGATGELFF. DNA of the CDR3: TGCAGCGCTGGACTAGCGGGAGGGGCCACCGGGGAGCTGTTTTTT.

CDR3 sequence reads: CASTQRGTGPYEQYF. The CDR3 coding sequence is TGTGCCAGCACCCAAAGGGGGACGGGGCCCTACGAGCAGTACTTC. The chain links TRBV27 to TRBJ2-7; possibly TRBD1 for D (6 bases). The CDR3 has 15 amino acids. V was pared by 7 bases and J by 2 bases, with 18 bases between. The germline V gene encodes CDR1 MNHEY and CDR2 SMNVEV (reference sequence).

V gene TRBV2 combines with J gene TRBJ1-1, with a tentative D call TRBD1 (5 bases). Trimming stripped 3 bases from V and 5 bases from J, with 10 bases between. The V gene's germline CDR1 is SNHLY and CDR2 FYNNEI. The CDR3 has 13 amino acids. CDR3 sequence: CASSDSGGTEAFF. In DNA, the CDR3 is TGTGCCAGCAGTGATTCGGGGGGAACTGAAGCTTTCTTT.

CDR3: CASSLAGGTNEKLFF. In nucleotides, the CDR3 is TGCGCCAGCAGCTTGGCGGGGGGCACTAATGAAAAACTGTTTTTT. This sequence joins TRBV5-1 and TRBJ1-4; D might be TRBD1 (6 bases). V was trimmed by 0 bases and J by 2 bases, leaving 8 bases between them. This CDR3 has 15 amino acids. The V gene's germline CDR1 is SGHRS and CDR2 YFSETQ.

CDR3 in amino acids: CASSLEGGPRTDTQYF. The CDR3 DNA reads TGTGCCAGCAGCTTAGAGGGGGGGCCTCGCACAGATACGCAGTATTTT. The genes are TRBV13 and TRBJ2-3, with D perhaps TRBD2 (7 bases). The CDR3 runs to 16 residues. Trimming took 1 base from V and 1 from J, leaving 12 bases between them. From germline, CDR1 is PRHDT and CDR2 FYEKMQ (reference sequence).

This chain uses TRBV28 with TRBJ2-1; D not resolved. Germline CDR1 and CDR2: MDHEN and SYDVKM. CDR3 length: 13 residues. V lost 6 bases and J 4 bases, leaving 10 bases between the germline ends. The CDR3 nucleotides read TGTGCCAGCAGCCTCTCGACTTACAATGAGCAGTTCTTC. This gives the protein CASSLSTYNEQFF.

The CDR3 DNA follows: TGTGCCAGCAGTGACACGGGCAGGGAGGAGTACTTC. Protein product: CASSDTGREEYF. This chain joins TRBV2 and TRBJ2-5; the D gene is possibly TRBD2 (6 bases). CDR3 length: 12 residues. Between the trimmed V and J ends, which lost 3 bases and 12 bases, there was a span of 14 bases. The germline gives CDR1 SNHLY, CDR2 FYNNEI. Complete variable domain (other parts from reference TRBV2 and TRBJ2-5): EPEVTQTPSHQVTQMGQEVILRCVPISNHLYFYWYRQILGQKVEFLVSFYNNEISEKSEIFDDQFSVERPDGSNFTLKIRSTKLEDSAMYFCASSDTGREEYFGPGTRLLVL.

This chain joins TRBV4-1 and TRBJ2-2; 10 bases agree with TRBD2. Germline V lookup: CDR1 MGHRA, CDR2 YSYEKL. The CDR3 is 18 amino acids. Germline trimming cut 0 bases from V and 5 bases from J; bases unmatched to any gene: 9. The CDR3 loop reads CASSQEPWTSGWTGELFF. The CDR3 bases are TGCGCCAGCAGCCAAGAGCCCTGGACTAGCGGATGGACCGGGGAGCTGTTTTTT.

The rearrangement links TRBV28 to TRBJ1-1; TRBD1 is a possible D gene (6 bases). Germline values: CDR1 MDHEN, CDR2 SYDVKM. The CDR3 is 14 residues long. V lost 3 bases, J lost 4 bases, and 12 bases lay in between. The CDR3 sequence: CASSFTGIGTEAFF. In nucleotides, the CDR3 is TGTGCCAGCAGTTTTACAGGGATCGGCACTGAAGCTTTCTTT. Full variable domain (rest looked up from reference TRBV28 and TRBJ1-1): DVKVTQSSRYLVKRTGEKVFLECVQDMDHENMFWYRQDPGLGLRLIYFSYDVKMKEKGDIPEGYSVSREKKERFSLILESASTNQTSMYLCASSFTGIGTEAFFGQGTRLTVV.

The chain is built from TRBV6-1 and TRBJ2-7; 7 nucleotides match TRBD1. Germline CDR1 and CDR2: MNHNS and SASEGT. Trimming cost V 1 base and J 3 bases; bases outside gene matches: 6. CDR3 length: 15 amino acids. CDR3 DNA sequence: TGTGCCAGCAGTGAAGAAGTGACAGGGAGCTACGAGCAGTACTTC. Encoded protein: CASSEEVTGSYEQYF.

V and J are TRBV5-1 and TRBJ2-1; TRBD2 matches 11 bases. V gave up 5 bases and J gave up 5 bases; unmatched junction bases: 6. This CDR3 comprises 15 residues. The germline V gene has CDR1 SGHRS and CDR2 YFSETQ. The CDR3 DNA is TGCGCCAGCAGACTGACTAGCGGGGCCAACAATGAGCAGTTCTTC. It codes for CASRLTSGANNEQFF.

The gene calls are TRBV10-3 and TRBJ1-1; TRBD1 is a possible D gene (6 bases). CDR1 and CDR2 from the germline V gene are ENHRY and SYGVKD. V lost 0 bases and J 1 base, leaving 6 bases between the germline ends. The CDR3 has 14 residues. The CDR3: CAISESTGNTEAFF. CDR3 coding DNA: TGTGCCATCAGTGAGTCGACAGGGAACACTGAAGCTTTCTTT.

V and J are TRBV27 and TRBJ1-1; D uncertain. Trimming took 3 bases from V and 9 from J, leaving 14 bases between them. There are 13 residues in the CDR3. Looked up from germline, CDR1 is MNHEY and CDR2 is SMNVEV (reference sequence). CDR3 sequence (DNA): TGTGCCAGCAGTTTGGGCGGGAGGAACAAAGCTTTCTTT. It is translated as CASSLGGRNKAFF.